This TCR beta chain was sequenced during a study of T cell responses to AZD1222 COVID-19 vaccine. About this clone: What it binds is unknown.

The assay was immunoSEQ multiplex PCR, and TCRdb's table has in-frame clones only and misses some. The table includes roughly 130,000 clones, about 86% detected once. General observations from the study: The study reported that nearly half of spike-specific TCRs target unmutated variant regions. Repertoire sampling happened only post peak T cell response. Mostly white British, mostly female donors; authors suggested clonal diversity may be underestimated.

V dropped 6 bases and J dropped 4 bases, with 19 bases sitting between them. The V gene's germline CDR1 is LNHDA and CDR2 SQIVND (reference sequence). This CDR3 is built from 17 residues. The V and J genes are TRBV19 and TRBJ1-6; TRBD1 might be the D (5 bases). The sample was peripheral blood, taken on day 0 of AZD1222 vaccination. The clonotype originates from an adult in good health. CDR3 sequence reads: CASRTLLRAKYNSPLHF. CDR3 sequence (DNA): TGTGCCAGTAGAACCCTCCTCAGGGCTAAGTATAATTCACCCCTCCACTTT. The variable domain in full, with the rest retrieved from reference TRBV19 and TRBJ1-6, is DGGITQSPKYLFRKEGQNVTLSCEQNLNHDAMYWYRQDPGQGLRLIYYSQIVNDFQKGDIAEGYSVSREKKESFPLTVTSAQKNPTAFYLCASRTLLRAKYNSPLHFGNGTRLTVT.